The 28 T cell receptor beta chains in this list originate from one sample, sequenced in a study of cytomegalovirus exposure and HLA in healthy donors (dated by TCRdb to the late 2010s). To prepare the library, the immunoSEQ multiplex PCR assay was applied. A mixture of 60 forward primers for TCR Vbeta segments and 13 reverse primers for TCR Jbeta segments was used in the multiplex PCR. TCRdb took over this immuneACCESS table, retaining in-frame rearrangements with V and J assigned. Such tables are incomplete; in checked studies, under half of the missing clones stem from an unresolved V gene, and the remainder is unexplained. In this sample the table shows 100,000 or so clones, 69% of which occur a single time. Clones ranked in the top ten supply approximately 3% of the sample. Specimen: PBMCs. The receptors originated from a man aged 30 to 45 in good health and CMV-seronegative.

The rearrangement uses TRBV7-3 and TRBJ1-5, with a possible D match to TRBD1 (5 bases). Germline V gives CDR1 SGHTA, CDR2 FQGTGA. The CDR3 consists of 20 residues. V was clipped by 0 bases and J by 0 bases, with 21 bases between them. This CDR3 reads CASSLTACLRGDYSNQPQHF. As DNA, the CDR3 is TGTGCCAGCAGCTTAACTGCCTGCCTAAGGGGTGATTATAGCAATCAGCCCCAGCATTTT.

This clone was detected once. The chain carries TRBV7-9 and TRBJ1-2; 7 nucleotides match TRBD1. Per germline, CDR1 SEHNR and CDR2 FQNEAQ (reference sequence). The CDR3 length is 16 residues. The ends lost 1 base at V and 2 bases at J; junction bases unmatched: 7. CDR3 nucleotide sequence: TGTGCCAGCAGCTTAGATTTCCGGGGACAGAACTATGGCTACACCTTC. Amino acid sequence: CASSLDFRGQNYGYTF.

The genes are TRBV6-1 and TRBJ1-1; weak D call: TRBD1 (5 bases). In germline, CDR1 is MNHNS, CDR2 SASEGT. V was shortened by 5 bases and J by 4 bases, with 11 bases between the two germline ends. The CDR3 is 13 residues long. The CDR3 reads CASSLWGGTEAFF. The DNA for the CDR3 is TGTGCCAGCAGTTTGTGGGGGGGCACTGAAGCTTTCTTT.

This chain uses TRBV9 with TRBJ2-7; maybe TRBD1 (6 bases). CDR3 length equals 15 residues. The germline gives CDR1 SGDLS, CDR2 YYNGEE. V dropped 2 bases and J dropped 0 bases, with 12 bases sitting between them. This CDR3 is CASSVSGQRSYEQYF. CDR3 sequence (DNA): TGTGCCAGCAGCGTTTCAGGACAGCGCTCCTACGAGCAGTACTTC.

Comments on this clone: One end of the junction is discordant with germline, which a read error may explain. Different DNA sequences within this sample yield the same CDR3. The chain carries TRBV4-2 and TRBJ1-2; D perhaps matches TRBD1 (6 bases). The CDR3 consists of 15 residues. CDR1 and CDR2 (germline): LGHNA, YNFKEQ. The CDR3 bases are TGTGCCAGCAGCCAAGAGGGGACAAGTAACTATGGTTACACCTTC. This gives the protein CASSQEGTSNYGYTF.

V is TRBV19 and J is TRBJ1-1; possibly TRBD1 for D (6 bases). The germline V and J ends were trimmed by 9 bases and 1 base, with 15 bases remaining between them. CDR3 size: 14 residues. The germline CDR1 and CDR2 sequences are LNHDA and SQIVND (reference sequence). The CDR3 nucleotides are TGTGCCAGCGCCTACCAAGGGGGGAACACTGAAGCTTTCTTT. It encodes CASAYQGGNTEAFF.

The chain combines TRBV2 with TRBJ1-2, with 9 bases identical to TRBD1. Germline-derived CDR1 and CDR2 are SNHLY and FYNNEI. V was clipped by 5 bases and J by 3 bases; unmatched bases: 10. The CDR3 is 16 amino acids. CDR3 residues: CASSPGTGTSHYGYTF. The CDR3 coding sequence is TGTGCCAGCAGTCCCGGGACAGGGACATCTCACTATGGCTACACCTTC.

The genes are TRBV5-1 and TRBJ2-5, with TRBD2 matching 12 bases. Germline V gene lookup returns CDR1 SGHRS and CDR2 YFSETQ. Trimming at V came to 5 bases and at J to 3 bases, leaving 2 bases not matched to a gene. This CDR3 contains 14 residues. CDR3 coding DNA: TGCGCCAGCAGTCGACTAGCGGGAGAAGAGACCCAGTACTTC. It yields the protein CASSRLAGEETQYF.

The chain employs TRBV4-2 and TRBJ1-4, with D uncertain. This CDR3 has 13 amino acids. Germline-derived CDR1 and CDR2 are LGHNA and YNFKEQ. Trimming took off 6 bases at V and 6 bases at J, with 11 bases between the two ends. In DNA, the CDR3 is TGTGCCAGCAGGCGCGTGGGCGATGAAAAACTGTTTTTT. Its protein product is CASRRVGDEKLFF.

The rearrangement joins TRBV7-6 to TRBJ2-1; no reliable D call. The V end lost 1 base, the J end lost 8 bases, and 6 bases lay between the germline ends. The CDR3 is 12 amino acids. CDR1 and CDR2 (germline): SGHVS, FNYEAQ. The CDR3 DNA reads as TGTGCCAGCAGCTTAGTTCTCGATGAGCAGTTCTTC. Protein sequence: CASSLVLDEQFF.

The V gene is TRBV6-5, the J gene TRBJ1-2; 7 bases map to TRBD1. V lost 4 bases and J lost 3; bases outside the gene matches: 8. This CDR3 contains 15 residues. The germline gives CDR1 MNHEY, CDR2 SVGAGI. This CDR3 reads CASSSPRQGHYGYTF. DNA for the CDR3: TGTGCCAGCAGTTCCCCTCGACAGGGCCACTATGGCTACACCTTC.

This clone showed up just a few times. The gene calls are TRBV7-2 and TRBJ2-1, with TRBD2 matching 8 bases. V was clipped by 5 bases and J by 3 bases; unmatched bases: 6. The CDR3 has 15 amino acids. CDR1 and CDR2 from the germline V gene are SGHTA and FQGNSA. CDR3 sequence reads: CASSRLASDYNEQFF. CDR3 nucleotide sequence: TGTGCCAGCAGCCGACTAGCGTCGGACTACAATGAGCAGTTCTTC.

The rearrangement uses TRBV6-1 and TRBJ2-5; 8 bases align to TRBD1. Germline V gene sequence: CDR1 MNHNS, CDR2 SASEGT. The CDR3 totals 13 residues. Trimming took 2 bases from V and 5 from J; bases not matched to a gene: 1. The CDR3 here is CASSEQGAETQYF. CDR3 in DNA: TGTGCCAGCAGTGAACAGGGGGCCGAGACCCAGTACTTC.

The chain recombines TRBV11-2 with TRBJ2-1; D call uncertain. Trimming left V 0 bases short and J 3 bases short, with 9 bases between. The CDR3 has 15 amino acids. Germline V gene sequence: CDR1 SGHAT, CDR2 FQNNGV. CDR3: CASSLDPSGYNEQFF. In nucleotides, the CDR3 is TGTGCCAGCAGCTTAGATCCCTCGGGCTACAATGAGCAGTTCTTC. Combining the CDR3 with reference TRBV11-2 and TRBJ2-1 gives the whole variable domain EAGVAQSPRYKIIEKRQSVAFWCNPISGHATLYWYQQILGQGPKLLIQFQNNGVVDDSQLPKDRFSAERLKGVDSTLKIQPAKLEDSAVYLCASSLDPSGYNEQFFGPGTRLTVL.

The CDR3 protein is CASSPRGLLAGNTGELFF. The CDR3 nucleotides read TGTGCCAGCTCACCCAGAGGCTTACTAGCGGGAAACACCGGGGAGCTGTTTTTT. The chain recombines TRBV18 with TRBJ2-2; 10 bases align to TRBD2. The CDR3 is made up of 18 amino acids. V shed 3 bases, J shed 2 bases, and the junction held 9 bases outside the gene matches. Germline V gene data show CDR1 as KGHSH and CDR2 as LQKENI.

This clone turned up a few times. The rearrangement uses TRBV9 and TRBJ2-1, with 8 nucleotides matching TRBD2. The CDR3 is 14 residues long. The germline gives CDR1 SGDLS, CDR2 YYNGEE. V dropped 4 bases and J dropped 8; count of bases not matched to a gene: 8. The CDR3 region has the DNA TGTGCCAGCAGCTCAGGGACTAGTAAATATGAGCAGTTCTTC. Translation gives CASSSGTSKYEQFF. Full variable domain (remainder filled in from reference TRBV9 and TRBJ2-1): DSGVTQTPKHLITATGQRVTLRCSPRSGDLSVYWYQQSLDQGLQFLIQYYNGEERAKGNILERFSAQQFPDLHSELNLSSLELGDSALYFCASSSGTSKYEQFFGPGTRLTVL.

V gene TRBV7-9 combines with J gene TRBJ2-1, with TRBD2 matching 12 bases. The V gene's germline CDR1 is SEHNR and CDR2 FQNEAQ (reference sequence). Unmatched junction bases numbered 6, after V lost 4 bases and J lost 2 bases. CDR3 length: 17 amino acids. The DNA for the CDR3 is TGTGCCAGCAGCTCGCTAGCGGGAGGGATTACCTACAATGAGCAGTTCTTC. Amino acids: CASSSLAGGITYNEQFF.

This sequence joins TRBV10-3 and TRBJ2-2; D is perhaps TRBD2 (6 bases). Trimming removed 11 bases at V and 2 bases at J, with 9 bases between. This CDR3 has 12 residues. CDR1 is ENHRY, CDR2 SYGVKD, per germline. The CDR3 here is CAAGPNTGELFF. The CDR3 DNA is TGTGCCGCGGGACCTAACACCGGGGAGCTGTTTTTT.

This clone turned up a few times. V gene TRBV4-2 combines with J gene TRBJ1-3, with D tentatively TRBD1 (6 bases). The V gene lost 0 bases and the J gene lost 0 bases, with 15 bases spanning the gap. The length of the CDR3 is 18 residues. Germline lookup yields CDR1 LGHNA and CDR2 YNFKEQ. The CDR3 DNA is TGTGCCAGCAGCCAAGACGGAGTACAGGGCTACTCTGGAAACACCATATATTTT. This sequence encodes CASSQDGVQGYSGNTIYF.

J is TRBJ2-7 and V is TRBV5-6; TRBD1 matches 9 bases. V was pared by 2 bases and J by 3 bases, with 12 bases of the junction left unmatched. The CDR3 extends over 17 amino acids. Per the germline V gene, CDR1 is SGHDT and CDR2 is YYEEEE. The DNA of the CDR3 is TGTGCCAGCAGCTTTCAGCCCGGGACAGGGTACAACTACGAGCAGTACTTC. This sequence encodes CASSFQPGTGYNYEQYF.

This clone was seen a handful of times. The chain is built from TRBV12-5 and TRBJ2-3; no reliable D call. V lost 3 bases and J 0 bases, leaving 7 bases between the germline ends. The germline V gene has CDR1 LGHNT and CDR2 FRNRAP. The CDR3 totals 14 residues. CDR3 amino acids: CASGFELSTDTQYF. The CDR3 nucleotides are TGTGCTAGTGGTTTTGAACTGAGCACAGATACGCAGTATTTT.

The chain has TRBV5-1 and TRBJ2-1; 9 bases map to TRBD1. Germline V gene data show CDR1 as SGHRS and CDR2 as YFSETQ. The CDR3 contains 16 residues. After removal of 3 bases from V and 2 bases from J, the junction contained 6 bases not matched to a gene. The CDR3 reads CASSSPGQGPYNEQFF. CDR3 DNA sequence: TGCGCCAGCAGCTCCCCGGGACAGGGCCCCTACAATGAGCAGTTCTTC.

This clone has a handful of counts. The CDR3 here is CASTTTGDGRNQPQHF. The CDR3 coding sequence is TGTGCCAGCACTACCACAGGAGATGGTCGTAATCAGCCCCAGCATTTT. V gene TRBV28 combines with J gene TRBJ1-5; D is perhaps TRBD1 (5 bases). Germline loops: CDR1 MDHEN, CDR2 SYDVKM. Trimming left V 7 bases short and J 4 bases short, with 20 bases between. The CDR3 spans 16 residues. Combining the CDR3 with reference TRBV28 and TRBJ1-5 gives the whole variable domain DVKVTQSSRYLVKRTGEKVFLECVQDMDHENMFWYRQDPGLGLRLIYFSYDVKMKEKGDIPEGYSVSREKKERFSLILESASTNQTSMYLCASTTTGDGRNQPQHFGDGTRLSIL.

This chain joins TRBV7-2 and TRBJ2-1, with 7 positions matching TRBD2. Germline-derived CDR1 and CDR2 are SGHTA and FQGNSA. CDR3 length equals 15 residues. Trimming removed 1 base from V and 6 bases from J; junction bases left unmatched: 6. For the CDR3, the DNA is TGTGCCAGCAGCTTAGTGGTGGGAGGGGCCAATGAGCAGTTCTTC. This translates into CASSLVVGGANEQFF.

The chain employs TRBV4-3 and TRBJ1-2; D uncertain. V was cut by 4 bases and J by 4 bases, with 13 bases left in between. This CDR3 region has 14 residues. Germline lookup yields CDR1 LGHNA and CDR2 YSLEER. The CDR3: CASSPKAATYGYTF. CDR3 in DNA: TGCGCCAGCAGCCCCAAGGCGGCCACCTATGGCTACACCTTC.

The CDR3 is CASRGTGGLDEQFF. The CDR3 bases are TGTGCTTCCCGGGGGACAGGGGGCCTCGATGAGCAGTTCTTC. The genes are TRBV6-5 and TRBJ2-1; 12 bases fit TRBD1. In germline, CDR1 is MNHEY, CDR2 SVGAGI. The length of the CDR3 is 14 residues.

This clone was seen a handful of times. This chain links TRBV19 with TRBJ1-1; TRBD1 aligns across 9 bases. Germline lookup yields CDR1 LNHDA and CDR2 SQIVND (reference sequence). After removal of 5 bases from V and 4 bases from J, the junction contained 5 bases not matched to a gene. The CDR3 extends over 14 amino acids. The CDR3 is CASSRTGETTEAFF. The CDR3 bases are TGTGCCAGTAGTCGGACAGGGGAGACCACTGAAGCTTTCTTT. Based on the CDR3 plus reference TRBV19 and TRBJ1-1, the full variable domain is DGGITQSPKYLFRKEGQNVTLSCEQNLNHDAMYWYRQDPGQGLRLIYYSQIVNDFQKGDIAEGYSVSREKKESFPLTVTSAQKNPTAFYLCASSRTGETTEAFFGQGTRLTVV.

The J gene is TRBJ1-6, the V gene TRBV30, with 8 bases aligning to TRBD1. Germline CDR1 GTSNPN, CDR2 SVGIG (reference sequence). This CDR3 region has 15 residues. J lost 7 bases, V lost 1 base, and 6 bases had no gene match. CDR3 residues: CAWSALDRDNSPLHF. The CDR3, as DNA: TGTGCCTGGAGTGCTCTGGACAGGGACAATTCACCCCTCCACTTT. Based on the CDR3 plus reference TRBV30 and TRBJ1-6, the full variable domain is SQTIHQWPATLVQPVGSPLSLECTVEGTSNPNLYWYRQAAGRGLQLLFYSVGIGQISSEVPQNLSASRPQDRQFILSSKKLLLSDSGFYLCAWSALDRDNSPLHFGNGTRLTVT.